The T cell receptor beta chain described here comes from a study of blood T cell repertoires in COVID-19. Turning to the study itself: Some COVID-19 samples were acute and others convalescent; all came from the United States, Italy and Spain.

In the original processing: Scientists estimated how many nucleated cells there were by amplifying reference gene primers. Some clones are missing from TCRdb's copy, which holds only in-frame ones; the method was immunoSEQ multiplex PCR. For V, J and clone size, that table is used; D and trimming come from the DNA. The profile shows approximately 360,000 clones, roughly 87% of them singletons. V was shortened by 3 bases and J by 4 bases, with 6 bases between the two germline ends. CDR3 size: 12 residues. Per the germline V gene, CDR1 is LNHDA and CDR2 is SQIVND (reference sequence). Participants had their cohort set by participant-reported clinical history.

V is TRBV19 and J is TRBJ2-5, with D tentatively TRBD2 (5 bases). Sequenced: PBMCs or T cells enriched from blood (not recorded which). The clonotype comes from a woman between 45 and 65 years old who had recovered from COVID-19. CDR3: CASSMRAETQYF. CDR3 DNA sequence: TGTGCCAGTAGTATGAGGGCAGAGACCCAGTACTTC.